This T cell receptor (beta chain) was captured in a study of cytomegalovirus exposure and HLA in healthy donors. At the level of the study: Out of about 360 genotyped donors, about 81% belonged to the Caucasian-associated ancestry cluster. Points from the study as a whole: Roughly even sequencing depth across donors was the assumption behind the presence/absence analyses. Reported results showed that the classifier diagnosed cytomegalovirus status with high specificity and sensitivity. Clonal expansion was found to be greater in HLA-associated TCR beta chains than in equally common others in a later analysis.

In the PCR, 60 Vbeta and 13 Jbeta primers were used. Data came from immunoSEQ multiplex PCR; TCRdb stores just in-frame clones and leaves some out. The sample consists of 120,000 or so clones, around four fifths of them appearing once. Concerning this clone itself: What it binds is not known.

The CDR3 is 17 amino acids. Germline V gives CDR1 MNHEY, CDR2 SMNVEV (reference sequence). V trimming: 0 bases; J trimming: 4 bases; junction bases outside the gene matches: 11. The genes are TRBV27 and TRBJ1-2, with 7 bases that match TRBD1. The sequencing input was PBMCs. The receptor's source is a man aged 30-40 years in good health and CMV-seropositive. The CDR3 DNA is TGTGCCAGCAGTTTATCTATAGGGACAGATCATCTCTATGGCTACACCTTC. It is translated as CASSLSIGTDHLYGYTF.